This entry describes one T cell receptor beta chain. Its antigen is unknown. This sample is drawn from a study of cytomegalovirus exposure and HLA in healthy donors. Findings of the study overall: The listing of roughly 160 TCR beta chains classed them as cytomegalovirus-associated.

Both 60 Vbeta primers and 13 Jbeta primers went into the PCR. Generated by immunoSEQ multiplex PCR, the TCRdb table keeps only in-frame clones and is missing some. The top ten hold approximately 2.1% of the sample, which has 100,000 to 140,000 clones, over 75% seen once. CDR1 is ENHRY and CDR2 is SYGVKD in the germline V gene. V lost 1 base and J lost 2, with 4 bases in between. CDR3 length equals 13 residues. The sequence was obtained from a young man in good health and CMV-seronegative. The specimen sequenced was PBMCs. J is TRBJ2-3 and V is TRBV10-3; D gene unclear. CDR3 in amino acids: CAISEFFTDTQYF. In nucleotides, the CDR3 is TGTGCCATCAGTGAGTTCTTCACAGATACGCAGTATTTT.